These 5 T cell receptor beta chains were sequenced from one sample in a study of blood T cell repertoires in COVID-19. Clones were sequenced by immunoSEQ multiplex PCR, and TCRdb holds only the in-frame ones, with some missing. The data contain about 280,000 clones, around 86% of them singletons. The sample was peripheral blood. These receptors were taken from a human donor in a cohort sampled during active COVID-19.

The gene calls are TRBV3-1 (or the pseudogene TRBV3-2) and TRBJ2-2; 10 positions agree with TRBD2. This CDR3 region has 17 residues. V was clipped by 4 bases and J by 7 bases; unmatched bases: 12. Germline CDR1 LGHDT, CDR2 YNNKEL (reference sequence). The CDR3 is CASSPGASGRANGELFF. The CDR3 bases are TGTGCCAGCAGCCCTGGGGCTAGCGGGAGAGCCAACGGGGAGCTGTTTTTT.

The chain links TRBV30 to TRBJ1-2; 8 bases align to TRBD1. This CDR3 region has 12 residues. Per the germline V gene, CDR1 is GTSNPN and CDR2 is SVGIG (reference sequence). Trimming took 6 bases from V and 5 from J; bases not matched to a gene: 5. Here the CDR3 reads CACGQGSYGYTF. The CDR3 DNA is TGTGCCTGTGGACAGGGTTCTTATGGCTACACCTTC.

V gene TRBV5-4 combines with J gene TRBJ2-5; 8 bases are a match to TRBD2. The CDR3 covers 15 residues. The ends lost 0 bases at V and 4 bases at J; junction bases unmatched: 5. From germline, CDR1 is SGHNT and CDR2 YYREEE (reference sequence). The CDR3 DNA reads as TGTGCCAGCAGCTTGGCTAGCGGGTCACGAGAGACCCAGTACTTC. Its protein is CASSLASGSRETQYF.

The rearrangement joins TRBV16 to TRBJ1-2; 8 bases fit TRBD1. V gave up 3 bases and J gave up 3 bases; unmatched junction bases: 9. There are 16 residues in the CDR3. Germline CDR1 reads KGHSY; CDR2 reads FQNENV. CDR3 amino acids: CASSQGGQGKYYGYTF. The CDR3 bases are TGTGCCAGCAGCCAGGGAGGACAGGGAAAATACTATGGCTACACCTTC.

CDR3 loop: CASSERQGRNQPQHF. The CDR3 nucleotides read TGTGCCAGTAGCGAAAGACAGGGTCGCAATCAGCCCCAGCATTTT. V and J are TRBV19 and TRBJ1-5; 7 bases are shared with TRBD1. The J segment lost 2 bases and the V segment lost 6 bases, leaving 7 bases of the junction unmatched. CDR1 LNHDA and CDR2 SQIVND come from the germline V gene (reference sequence). The CDR3 runs to 15 residues.